The clone carrying this T cell receptor beta chain was counted once. Its antigen is as yet unknown. The assay was immunoSEQ multiplex PCR, and TCRdb's table has in-frame clones only and misses some. This sample has over 150,000 clones; roughly nine tenths occur once, and the top ten carry around 3%. The sample is drawn from a study of T cell responses to AZD1222 COVID-19 vaccine. Across the whole study: Second-dose groups at about 4 or about 12 weeks were pooled.

General study results and limits: The donor group comprised mostly white British people and more females; the analysis possibly underestimated clonal diversity. Receipt of two AZD1222 doses was followed by a rise in Spike-specific TCR breadth and depth.

The CDR3 spans 13 residues. V shed 5 bases and J shed 2 bases, with 11 bases lying between them. Germline CDR1 SGHDT, CDR2 YYEEEE. This material consisted of peripheral blood, taken on day 0 of AZD1222 vaccination. This chain connects TRBV5-6 to TRBJ2-7, with D possibly matching TRBD2 (5 bases). This receptor was obtained from an adult in good health. CDR3: CASRRASTYEQYF. The CDR3 DNA reads TGTGCCAGCAGGAGGGCGTCCACCTACGAGCAGTACTTC.